In this sample, the clone carrying this T cell receptor beta chain turned up once. Primers used in a second PCR of about 6 to 12 cycles were a sample-barcoded 5' primer and a J-beta primer mix. A tag from a template-switch adaptor with 12 random nucleotides marked each cDNA molecule. TCRdb passed the 5' RACE reads through MiXCR, listing each CDR3 protein once. The sample records around 800,000 distinct CDR3 sequences, about 53% being singletons. The record originates from a study of blood T cells in healthy people across ages. Trimming pared 6 bases from V and 5 bases from J, leaving 21 bases between. The CDR3 sequence is 16 residues long. CDR1 and CDR2 from the germline V gene are MNHEY and SVGEGT.

Sample: blood. The origin of this receptor is a man aged 80 or over in good health. The chain uses TRBV6-2 or TRBV6-3 and TRBJ2-3, with D possibly matching TRBD1 (6 bases). The DNA for the CDR3 is TGTGCCAGCAGCCCTTACAGGGTTCGGGGAGAAGATACGCAGTATTTT. It is translated as CASSPYRVRGEDTQYF.